The 5 T cell receptor beta chains reported below all come from one sample, sequenced in a study of cytomegalovirus exposure and HLA in healthy donors. Vbeta (60) and Jbeta (13) primers were used in the PCR. The data were produced by immunoSEQ multiplex PCR, yet TCRdb's version contains in-frame clones alone and is incomplete. The table includes about 180,000 clones, approximately 88% detected once. The sequenced material came from PBMCs. Every receptor here comes from a boy between 2 and 10 years old in good health and CMV-seronegative.

This chain uses TRBV6-1 with TRBJ1-2; D might be TRBD1 (6 bases). Trimming shortened V by 7 bases and J by 8 bases, and 17 bases separated the two germline ends. Per the germline V gene, CDR1 is MNHNS and CDR2 is SASEGT. The CDR3 runs to 13 residues. The CDR3 coding sequence is TGTGCCAGCACCGAAGGGGGTTTGGGGGGCTACACCTTC. It translates to CASTEGGLGGYTF.

CDR3 DNA: TGCGCCAGCAGCTCCTCCGGGACAGAATTTTATGAAGCTTTCTTT. Protein: CASSSSGTEFYEAFF. The V and J genes are TRBV5-1 and TRBJ1-1, with TRBD1 identical over 7 bases. Germline assignment: CDR1 SGHRS and CDR2 YFSETQ. The V gene end was trimmed by 3 bases and the J gene end by 7 bases; junction bases not matched to a gene: 12. The CDR3 runs 15 residues.

The chain combines TRBV2 with TRBJ2-1, with D tentatively TRBD2 (6 bases). Trimming took 0 bases from V and 6 from J, leaving 15 bases between them. Germline V gene data show CDR1 as SNHLY and CDR2 as FYNNEI. There are 16 residues in the CDR3. CDR3 in amino acids: CASSEARTILSNEQFF. Here the CDR3 DNA reads TGTGCCAGCAGTGAAGCGCGGACTATCCTCAGCAATGAGCAGTTCTTC.

The V call is TRBV7-2, the J call TRBJ1-1, with 9 bases lining up with TRBD1. The CDR3 is 14 amino acids. V shed 5 bases, J shed 2 bases, and the junction held 3 bases outside the gene matches. CDR1 and CDR2 from the germline V gene are SGHTA and FQGNSA. CDR3 protein: CASSMDRGNTEAFF. The DNA for the CDR3 is TGTGCCAGCAGCATGGACAGGGGAAACACTGAAGCTTTCTTT. Full variable domain (remainder filled in from reference TRBV7-2 and TRBJ1-1): GAGVSQSPSNKVTEKGKDVELRCDPISGHTALYWYRQSLGQGLEFLIYFQGNSAPDKSGLPSDRFSAERTGGSVSTLTIQRTQQEDSAVYLCASSMDRGNTEAFFGQGTRLTVV.

This clone has a handful of counts. The chain links TRBV6-4 to TRBJ2-7; weak D call: TRBD2 (5 bases). With 8 bases removed from V and 7 bases from J, the gap between germline ends came to 24 bases. Germline V CDR1 and CDR2: MRHNA, SNTAGT. CDR3 size: 15 residues. The CDR3 protein is CASPGSSSSLGEQYF. The CDR3 region has the DNA TGTGCCAGCCCGGGGAGTAGCTCCTCGCTTGGGGAGCAGTACTTC.